Presented here are 12 T cell receptor beta chains from one specimen sequenced in a study of T-cell memory formation after mild COVID-19. TCRdb analysed the 5' RACE reads with MiXCR anew, one entry per CDR3 protein. Here the sample spans about 270,000 distinct CDR3 sequences, 15% to 19% being singletons. Material for sequencing was PBMCs or a T cell subset sorted from them (not recorded which). These receptors originate from an adult woman who had mild COVID-19 (a few samples of this study predate the infection). Cell type and time point are not known.

The V gene is TRBV2, the J gene TRBJ1-5; D is possibly TRBD1 (6 bases). There are 14 residues in the CDR3. V lost 7 bases and J 5 bases, leaving 15 bases between the germline ends. Germline V gene sequence: CDR1 SNHLY, CDR2 FYNNEI. The CDR3 here is CASNPGTKDQPQHF. In DNA form, the CDR3 reads TGTGCCAGCAATCCAGGGACAAAAGATCAGCCCCAGCATTTT.

The chain joins TRBV5-1 to TRBJ2-1; 9 nucleotides agree with TRBD2. Trimming took 0 bases from V and 4 from J; bases not matched to a gene: 8. The CDR3 is 17 amino acids. The V gene's germline CDR1 is SGHRS and CDR2 YFSETQ. DNA of the CDR3: TGCGCCAGCAGCTTGGATCAACGCGGGGGGGATTACAATGAGCAGTTCTTC. This sequence encodes CASSLDQRGGDYNEQFF.

This clonotype was observed many times. This sequence joins TRBV4-1 and TRBJ2-7, with 7 nucleotides matching TRBD1. This CDR3 has 14 residues. CDR1 and CDR2 from the germline V gene are MGHRA and YSYEKL. The V gene end was trimmed by 4 bases and the J gene end by 3 bases; junction bases not matched to a gene: 6. The DNA for the CDR3 is TGCGCCAGCAGCCTACCGGGACAGAGCTACGAGCAGTACTTC. Protein: CASSLPGQSYEQYF.

This clonotype was seen more than once but under ten times. This chain links TRBV13 with TRBJ2-7; D may be TRBD1 (7 bases). The CDR3 is 17 amino acids. Germline CDR1 reads PRHDT; CDR2 reads FYEKMQ (reference sequence). With 5 bases removed from V and 4 bases from J, the gap between germline ends came to 24 bases. The DNA for the CDR3 is TGTGCCAGCAGCCCAGAGGGGGCGGAGACTAGGCGGTACGAGCAGTACTTC. This codes for CASSPEGAETRRYEQYF.

This clonotype was seen a handful of times. The chain carries TRBV5-4 and TRBJ2-1; D not certain. V was trimmed by 0 bases and J by 1 base, leaving 8 bases between them. Germline assignment: CDR1 SGHNT and CDR2 YYREEE (reference sequence). The CDR3 contains 15 residues. CDR3 protein: CASSLDSKSYNEQFF. In DNA, the CDR3 is TGTGCCAGCAGCTTGGATTCTAAATCCTACAATGAGCAGTTCTTC.

Only a few counts were recorded for this clonotype. V and J are TRBV30 and TRBJ2-1, with 15 bases fitting TRBD2. Germline trimming cut 3 bases from V and 4 bases from J; bases unmatched to any gene: 13. The CDR3 length is 19 residues. CDR1 GTSNPN and CDR2 SVGIG come from the germline V gene (reference sequence). CDR3 protein: CAWRGAGTSGRKPYNEQFF. The CDR3 region has the DNA TGTGCCTGGAGGGGCGCCGGGACTAGCGGGAGGAAACCTTACAATGAGCAGTTCTTC.

Many counts were recorded for this clonotype. This chain joins TRBV7-3 and TRBJ2-1; TRBD2 matches at 8 bases. The CDR3 is made up of 15 amino acids. Germline values: CDR1 SGHTA, CDR2 FQGTGA. V was pared by 1 base and J by 7 bases, with 6 bases of the junction left unmatched. CDR3 coding DNA: TGTGCCAGCAGCTTAAGACGGGGGGGCTGGAATGAGCAGTTCTTC. The encoded protein is CASSLRRGGWNEQFF.

V gene TRBV9 combines with J gene TRBJ2-1; D is perhaps TRBD1 (6 bases). Deletions cut 4 bases from V and 4 bases from J, with 9 bases between. Germline CDR1 SGDLS, CDR2 YYNGEE. The CDR3 extends over 13 amino acids. The CDR3: CASSPRGYNEQFF. The CDR3 nucleotides read TGTGCCAGCAGCCCAAGGGGGTACAATGAGCAGTTCTTC.

The gene calls are TRBV5-1 and TRBJ1-5, with 7 bases fitting TRBD1. In germline, CDR1 is SGHRS, CDR2 YFSETQ. Trimming at V came to 0 bases and at J to 6 bases, leaving 6 bases not matched to a gene. This CDR3 comprises 15 residues. CDR3 sequence reads: CASSLGGGAGQPQHF. The CDR3 coding sequence is TGCGCCAGCAGCTTGGGAGGGGGCGCGGGTCAGCCCCAGCATTTT.

This clonotype came up a few times. The CDR3 loop is CASSSSGGVGIQYF. CDR3 DNA sequence: TGTGCCAGCAGTTCCAGCGGGGGGGTAGGGATTCAGTACTTC. The chain carries TRBV12-3 or TRBV12-4 and TRBJ2-4; TRBD2 matches 10 bases. The CDR3 contains 14 residues. With 4 bases clipped from V and 10 bases from J, the junction kept 7 bases outside the gene matches.

Only a few counts were recorded for this clonotype. The chain uses TRBV2 and TRBJ1-5, with D unresolved. Germline loops: CDR1 SNHLY, CDR2 FYNNEI. The V and J ends lost 6 bases and 0 bases respectively, with 9 bases between them. CDR3 size: 14 residues. The CDR3 bases are TGTGCCAGCAGACAAGCTAATAGCAATCAGCCCCAGCATTTT. Translation: CASRQANSNQPQHF.

The V and J genes are TRBV29-1 and TRBJ1-2; no definite D call. Germline V gene data show CDR1 as SQVTM and CDR2 as ANQGSEA. CDR3 size: 16 residues. Trimming stripped 4 bases from V and 8 bases from J, with 26 bases between. In DNA, the CDR3 is TGCAGCGTTGTCGGGAGCACGACGGCGGGGAAGGGAGGCTACACCTTC. Translation gives CSVVGSTTAGKGGYTF.